One sample yielded the 9 T cell receptor beta chains listed below, sequenced in a study of tumor and adjacent non-tumor tissue in lung cancer. RNA was extracted from bulk tissue without any cell sorting. Three rounds of nested PCR, following a modified ARM-PCR protocol, produced the TCRbeta library. TCRdb used MiXCR to reprocess the multiplex PCR reads, holding one entry per CDR3 protein. Of 200,000 to 250,000 distinct CDR3 sequences in the sample, around 70% were seen once. Sequencing was performed on lung tumor tissue. The receptors come from a man between 60 and 75 years old with non-small cell lung cancer.

Notes on this clonotype: One junction end does not reproduce the germline sequence, and a read error may be involved. The chain is built from TRBV12-3 or TRBV12-4 and TRBJ2-7, with D possibly matching TRBD1 (6 bases). CDR3 length: 14 amino acids. The CDR3 region has the DNA TGTGCCAGCAGTTTACAGGGGAGATCCTACGAGCAGTATTTC. Its translation is CASSLQGRSYEQYF.

This clonotype showed up just a few times. V and J are TRBV20-1 and TRBJ1-5, with D tentatively TRBD1 (5 bases). Looked up from germline, CDR1 is DFQATT and CDR2 is SNEGSKA (reference sequence). This CDR3 is built from 17 residues. The ends were cut back, 0 bases at V and 1 base at J, with 16 bases in the middle. CDR3 in amino acids: CSARDLRWGESNQPQHF. The CDR3 DNA reads as TGCAGTGCTAGAGATCTGAGATGGGGGGAGAGCAATCAGCCCCAGCATTTT.

This clonotype occurred once. An end of the junction differs from the germline gene, which may be a read error. The rearrangement uses TRBV6-2 or TRBV6-3 and TRBJ2-1; no reliable D call. Germline V gene lookup returns CDR1 MNHEY and CDR2 SVGEGT. The CDR3 extends over 11 amino acids. For the CDR3, the DNA is TGTGCCAGCAATTACAACCATGAGCAGTTCTTC. Translating gives CASNYNHEQFF.

V is TRBV5-6 and J is TRBJ1-5; D is perhaps TRBD1 (5 bases). V was clipped by 4 bases and J by 3 bases, with 14 bases between them. Germline assignment: CDR1 SGHDT and CDR2 YYEEEE. The CDR3 is 15 amino acids. The CDR3 reads CASSRGREPNQPQHF. CDR3 nucleotides: TGTGCCAGCAGCCGGGGCAGGGAGCCCAATCAGCCCCAGCATTTT.

Worth noting for this clonotype: This may stem from a read error, because a much larger clone lies one nucleotide away. The CDR3: CSHLSSYNEQLF. The CDR3 DNA sequence: TGCAGCCACCTCAGCTCCTACAATGAGCAGTTATTC. The chain links TRBV29-1 to TRBJ2-1, with D unresolved. Germline V gives CDR1 SQVTM, CDR2 ANQGSEA. The CDR3 loop spans 12 amino acids.

This chain connects TRBV13 to TRBJ2-3; TRBD2 matches at 13 bases. The CDR3 covers 17 residues. V dropped 5 bases and J dropped 2; count of bases not matched to a gene: 7. CDR1 is PRHDT, CDR2 FYEKMQ, per germline (reference sequence). CDR3 sequence reads: CASSLYTSGRATDTQYF. CDR3 coding DNA: TGTGCCAGCAGCCTCTACACTAGCGGGAGGGCCACAGATACGCAGTATTTT.

Remarks on this clonotype: A read error may account for a junction end that differs from germline. This sequence joins TRBV10-2 and TRBJ2-7; unclear D gene. Germline assignment: CDR1 WSHSY and CDR2 SAAADI. The CDR3 consists of 10 residues. The CDR3 DNA follows: TGCGCCAGCAGGGGCTACGAACAGTACTTC. It encodes CASRGYEQYF.

A word on this clonotype: At one end the junction does not follow the germline gene, possibly because of a read error. The gene calls are TRBV5-4 and TRBJ2-3; D possibly matches TRBD1 or TRBD2 (6 bases each). This CDR3 comprises 17 residues. Per germline, CDR1 SGHNT and CDR2 YYREEE (reference sequence). The CDR3, as DNA: TGTGCCAGCTGCTTGTCTAGAGGGGGGTTCAGCACAGATACGCAGTATTTT. Translating it yields CASCLSRGGFSTDTQYF.

Regarding this clonotype: A junction boundary mismatches the germline segment, possibly from a read error. This chain joins TRBV6-2 or TRBV6-3 and TRBJ1-1; tentative D call: TRBD1 (6 bases). The CDR3 is 14 residues long. Germline V gives CDR1 MNHEY, CDR2 SVGEGT. The CDR3 is CASSDGGGNTGALF. The CDR3 nucleotides are TGTGCCAGCAGTGATGGAGGGGGGAACACTGGAGCTCTCTTT.